This T cell receptor beta chain originates from a study of beta chain features in type 1 diabetes. Germline CDR1 reads LNHNV; CDR2 reads YYDKDF (reference sequence). V lost 1 base and J lost 3; bases outside the gene matches: 8. This CDR3 is built from 16 residues. The whole isolated RNA underwent reverse transcription, so sequencing captured expressed TCRB transcripts. TCRdb's copy holds only in-frame clones and misses some; the assay was immunoSEQ multiplex PCR. The sample includes more than 120,000 clones, 10% of them seen just once. This clone turned up a few times. Its antigen is as yet unknown. Study results and caveats: A PCR bias possibly favoring shorter templates would apply equally to patients and controls.

Material: naive CD4+ T cells from blood. The V gene is TRBV15, the J gene TRBJ2-7, with TRBD2 identical over 8 bases. The clonotype comes from a man aged 18 to 30 in good health. CDR3 DNA: TGTGCCACCAGCAGAGTCGGGGGGGGGCTGTACTACGAGCAGTACTTC. Amino acids: CATSRVGGGLYYEQYF. The whole variable domain, remainder taken from reference TRBV15 and TRBJ2-7, is DAMVIQNPRYQVTQFGKPVTLSCSQTLNHNVMYWYQQKSSQAPKLLFHYYDKDFNNEADTPDNFQSRRPNTSFCFLDIRSPGLGDTAMYLCATSRVGGGLYYEQYFGPGTRLTVT.